The TCR beta chain described here comes from a study of T cell repertoires in cytomegalovirus infection. Findings and limits, study-wide: In two of eight donors, the top clonotype was HLA-C-restricted CMV-specific.

Between the trimmed V and J ends, which lost 2 bases and 1 base, there was a span of 12 bases. The germline gives CDR1 SGHVS, CDR2 FNYEAQ. This CDR3 is built from 15 residues. TCRdb recomputed calls from the reads with MiXCR, one row per CDR3 protein. Among about 740,000 distinct CDR3 sequences listed, about a third were seen once. This clonotype was seen ten or more times. Its specificity is unknown. This chain uses TRBV7-6 with TRBJ2-7; the D gene is possibly TRBD2 (5 bases). This sequence was found in a human donor in good health (CMV status not recorded). Some clones in this sample may be carry-over from other donors' samples. The specimen was PBMCs. This CDR3 is CASSLRRTFSYEQYF. As DNA, the CDR3 is TGTGCCAGCAGCTTACGGCGGACTTTTTCCTACGAGCAGTACTTC.